Each of the 7 T cell receptor beta chains below was sequenced from the same sample in a study of blood T cell repertoires in COVID-19. Data came from immunoSEQ multiplex PCR; TCRdb stores just in-frame clones and leaves some out. Among 88,000 or so clones listed, about nine tenths were seen once. The specimen was peripheral blood. These receptors all come from a man aged 50-59 years with acute or convalescent COVID-19.

V and J are TRBV7-9 and TRBJ1-5, with no clear D. Trimming removed 3 bases from V and 7 bases from J, with 10 bases in between. The CDR3 consists of 13 residues. CDR1 is SEHNR, CDR2 FQNEAQ, per germline (reference sequence). CDR3 coding DNA: TGTGCCAGCAGCTTCTCAGGAGGACAGCCCCAGCATTTT. It codes for CASSFSGGQPQHF.

The chain couples TRBV30 to TRBJ1-4; D may be TRBD1 (6 bases). There are 13 residues in the CDR3. Per the germline V gene, CDR1 is GTSNPN and CDR2 is SVGIG (reference sequence). Trimming took off 2 bases at V and 6 bases at J, with 10 bases between the two ends. The CDR3 DNA follows: TGTGCCTGGAGTAGGGGGAAAGATGAAAAACTGTTTTTT. This translates into CAWSRGKDEKLFF.

V and J are TRBV6-5 and TRBJ2-3, with TRBD2 as a possible D gene (5 bases). The CDR3 extends over 15 amino acids. Germline V gene data show CDR1 as MNHEY and CDR2 as SVGAGI. The V gene lost 8 bases and the J gene lost 0 bases, with 15 bases spanning the gap. The CDR3 sequence is CASSMYTGSTDTQYF. The CDR3 nucleotides read TGTGCCAGCTCGATGTACACGGGGAGCACAGATACGCAGTATTTT.

The chain combines TRBV12-5 with TRBJ1-6; D is ambiguous. Trimming removed 2 bases from V and 0 bases from J, with 20 bases in between. CDR3 size: 20 residues. Germline lookup yields CDR1 LGHNT and CDR2 FRNRAP. The CDR3 sequence is CASGLRSPQLVSSYNSPLHF. CDR3 DNA: TGTGCTAGTGGTTTGAGGTCACCCCAACTAGTAAGCTCCTATAATTCACCCCTCCACTTT.

V usage is TRBV19 and J usage is TRBJ1-1; the D is unclear. V was pared by 6 bases and J by 0 bases, with 8 bases between. The CDR3 has 13 amino acids. Germline loops: CDR1 LNHDA, CDR2 SQIVND (reference sequence). The CDR3 DNA reads as TGTGCCAGTAGCCAGACAATGAACACTGAAGCTTTCTTT. It encodes CASSQTMNTEAFF.

This clone is a singleton in its sample. V is TRBV5-1 and J is TRBJ2-3, with a possible D match to TRBD2 (6 bases). The germline CDR1 and CDR2 sequences are SGHRS and YFSETQ. The CDR3 has 15 amino acids. Trimming took off 1 base at V and 7 bases at J, with 16 bases between the two ends. In DNA, the CDR3 is TGCGCCAGCAGCTTGACCGGGGGAGAGGGAAATACGCAGTATTTT. It codes for CASSLTGGEGNTQYF. The variable domain in full, completed from reference TRBV5-1 and TRBJ2-3, reads KAGVTQTPRYLIKTRGQQVTLSCSPISGHRSVSWYQQTPGQGLQFLFEYFSETQRNKGNFPGRFSGRQFSNSRSEMNVSTLELGDSALYLCASSLTGGEGNTQYFGPGTRLTVL.

The CDR3 DNA is TGTGCCAGCAGTCAGGGGAACACTGAAGCTTTCTTT. Amino acid sequence: CASSQGNTEAFF. This chain connects TRBV25-1 to TRBJ1-1, with D perhaps TRBD1 (5 bases). The length of the CDR3 is 12 residues. Per the germline V gene, CDR1 is MGHDK and CDR2 is SYGVNS. V lost 5 bases and J lost 1, with 5 bases in between.